This entry lists 22 T cell receptor beta chains sequenced from one sample in a study of shared clonotypes between healthy human individuals. Profiling relied on immunoSEQ multiplex PCR, and the TCRdb table lists in-frame clones only, not all of them. Of some 2.1 million clones listed, 85% to 95% were seen once; the top ten hold more than 0.1%. The material sequenced was naive CD4+ T cells sorted from blood. The subset: CD45RA+ positively selected. Receptor source: a man younger than 30 in good health.

The chain uses TRBV10-3 and TRBJ1-3; D is undetermined. This CDR3 contains 16 residues. Trimming left V 4 bases short and J 1 base short, with 14 bases between. Germline CDR1 ENHRY, CDR2 SYGVKD. CDR3 DNA sequence: TGTGCCATCAGTGGTGGTGGCACGACATCTGGAAACACCATATATTTT. Translation gives CAISGGGTTSGNTIYF.

This chain links TRBV29-1 with TRBJ2-3, with D hard to call. CDR1 and CDR2 from the germline V gene are SQVTM and ANQGSEA. This CDR3 has 13 residues. V lost 5 bases, J lost 0 bases, and 9 bases lay in between. CDR3 sequence: CSVKVFSTDTQYF. The CDR3 nucleotides are TGCAGCGTTAAGGTGTTCAGCACAGATACGCAGTATTTT.

V and J are TRBV6-4 and TRBJ2-3; D unresolved. The CDR3 length is 14 residues. The germline V and J ends were trimmed by 6 bases and 2 bases, with 12 bases remaining between them. CDR1 and CDR2 from the germline V gene are MRHNA and SNTAGT. The CDR3 bases are TGTGCCAGCAGGGCTACCACGAACACAGATACGCAGTATTTT. It codes for CASRATTNTDTQYF.

The chain joins TRBV7-9 to TRBJ2-7; 11 nucleotides agree with TRBD1. J lost 6 bases, V lost 5 bases, and 6 bases had no gene match. Germline CDR1 is SEHNR and CDR2 is FQNEAQ (reference sequence). This CDR3 has 14 residues. Written as DNA, the CDR3 is TGTGCCAGCAGCCGGGGACAGGGGGAGGGCGAGCAGTACTTC. Amino acid sequence: CASSRGQGEGEQYF.

The gene calls are TRBV7-2 and TRBJ1-3; a possible D gene is TRBD1 (5 bases). The V end lost 1 base, the J end lost 3 bases, and 13 bases lay between the germline ends. Germline values: CDR1 SGHTA, CDR2 FQGNSA. The CDR3 length is 16 residues. The CDR3 DNA reads TGTGCCAGCAGCTTAGGTCGGGGCTCCAATGGAAACACCATATATTTT. As protein: CASSLGRGSNGNTIYF.

The chain combines TRBV10-3 with TRBJ1-2; D is possibly TRBD1 (6 bases). The CDR3 covers 15 residues. With 6 bases removed from V and 2 bases from J, the gap between germline ends came to 16 bases. CDR1 is ENHRY, CDR2 SYGVKD, per germline. CDR3 in amino acids: CAIRGTTGINYGYTF. CDR3 nucleotides: TGTGCCATCAGAGGAACAACAGGGATCAACTATGGCTACACCTTC.

V and J are TRBV5-1 and TRBJ2-1; TRBD2 aligns across 9 bases. Per the germline V gene, CDR1 is SGHRS and CDR2 is YFSETQ. The junction had 3 bases not matched to a gene; V was cut back by 4 bases and J by 1 base. The CDR3 sequence is 15 residues long. CDR3 DNA sequence: TGCGCCAGCAGCATAGCGGGAGAGTCCTACAATGAGCAGTTCTTC. Its protein product is CASSIAGESYNEQFF.

Concerning this clone: This same CDR3 is encoded by further DNA sequences in the sample. The chain couples TRBV5-1 to TRBJ2-7; 7 bases match TRBD1. The CDR3 has 14 residues. The trim removed 4 bases at V and 3 bases at J, leaving 7 bases unmatched. The germline V gene has CDR1 SGHRS and CDR2 YFSETQ. The CDR3 coding sequence is TGCGCCAGCAGCCTACCGGGACAGCTCTACGAGCAGTACTTC. It specifies CASSLPGQLYEQYF.

The rearrangement uses TRBV5-1 and TRBJ1-1, with TRBD1 identical over 9 bases. The V and J ends lost 0 bases and 8 bases, in that order; junction bases with no gene match: 5. The CDR3 has 14 residues. Germline CDR1 reads SGHRS; CDR2 reads YFSETQ. For the CDR3, the DNA is TGCGCCAGCAGCTTGGCGATACAGGGGGCGGAAGCTTTCTTT. It specifies CASSLAIQGAEAFF. Full variable domain (remainder filled in from reference TRBV5-1 and TRBJ1-1): KAGVTQTPRYLIKTRGQQVTLSCSPISGHRSVSWYQQTPGQGLQFLFEYFSETQRNKGNFPGRFSGRQFSNSRSEMNVSTLELGDSALYLCASSLAIQGAEAFFGQGTRLTVV.

V is TRBV18 and J is TRBJ2-5, with D perhaps assigned TRBD1 or TRBD2 (5 bases each). V was pared by 0 bases and J by 2 bases, with 10 bases between. This CDR3 has 15 amino acids. Germline-derived CDR1 and CDR2 are KGHSH and LQKENI. DNA for the CDR3: TGTGCCAGCTCACCACCCGGGGCAGGACAAGAGACCCAGTACTTC. The encoded protein is CASSPPGAGQETQYF. The full variable domain, its missing parts supplied by reference TRBV18 and TRBJ2-5, is NAGVMQNPRHLVRRRGQEARLRCSPMKGHSHVYWYRQLPEEGLKFMVYLQKENIIDESGMPKERFSAEFPKEGPSILRIQQVVRGDSAAYFCASSPPGAGQETQYFGPGTRLLVL.

This clone was found once. V usage is TRBV19 and J usage is TRBJ1-2; 7 bases map to TRBD1. The J segment lost 4 bases and the V segment lost 6 bases, leaving 5 bases of the junction unmatched. Germline CDR1 is LNHDA and CDR2 is SQIVND (reference sequence). This CDR3 is 13 amino acids long. For the CDR3, the DNA is TGTGCCAGTAGACGACAGGGAGGCTATGGCTACACCTTC. This sequence encodes CASRRQGGYGYTF. Combining the CDR3 with reference TRBV19 and TRBJ1-2 gives the whole variable domain DGGITQSPKYLFRKEGQNVTLSCEQNLNHDAMYWYRQDPGQGLRLIYYSQIVNDFQKGDIAEGYSVSREKKESFPLTVTSAQKNPTAFYLCASRRQGGYGYTFGSGTRLTVV.

The J gene is TRBJ1-2, the V gene TRBV7-9; tentatively, D is TRBD1 (5 bases). This CDR3 comprises 14 residues. Trimming shortened V by 4 bases and J by 3 bases, and 12 bases separated the two germline ends. Germline loops: CDR1 SEHNR, CDR2 FQNEAQ (reference sequence). CDR3 sequence reads: CASSSGTYYYGYTF. CDR3 nucleotides: TGTGCCAGCAGCTCCGGGACTTACTACTATGGCTACACCTTC. The variable domain in full, with the rest retrieved from reference TRBV7-9 and TRBJ1-2, is DTGVSQNPRHKITKRGQNVTFRCDPISEHNRLYWYRQTLGQGPEFLTYFQNEAQLEKSRLLSDRFSAERPKGSFSTLEIQRTEQGDSAMYLCASSSGTYYYGYTFGSGTRLTVV.

This chain uses TRBV11-3 with TRBJ2-5, with 8 bases that match TRBD1. V was clipped by 1 base and J by 4 bases; unmatched bases: 14. This CDR3 is 18 amino acids long. Germline V gene data show CDR1 as SGHNT and CDR2 as YENEEA. CDR3 nucleotide sequence: TGTGCCAGCAGCTTAGGGGTGACCCCAGGGGGCTCCGGAGAGACCCAGTACTTC. It translates to CASSLGVTPGGSGETQYF.

The rearrangement links TRBV5-1 to TRBJ1-4; a weak D match, TRBD1 (5 bases). Trimming left V 0 bases short and J 4 bases short, with 10 bases between. This CDR3 is 15 amino acids long. Looked up from germline, CDR1 is SGHRS and CDR2 is YFSETQ. This CDR3 reads CASSLDGTDNEKLFF. The CDR3 bases are TGCGCCAGCAGCTTGGACGGGACGGATAATGAAAAACTGTTTTTT.

There are a few counts of this clone. This chain connects TRBV7-9 to TRBJ2-6, with 7 bases lining up with TRBD1. The germline V gene has CDR1 SEHNR and CDR2 FQNEAQ (reference sequence). The CDR3 contains 18 residues. The trim removed 4 bases at V and 1 base at J, leaving 10 bases unmatched. Here the CDR3 DNA reads TGTGCCAGCAGCTACTACAGGGGTAGTAATTCTGGGGCCAACGTCCTGACTTTC. Amino acids: CASSYYRGSNSGANVLTF.

The chain employs TRBV5-4 and TRBJ2-7; TRBD2 agrees at 7 bases. The ends lost 4 bases at V and 6 bases at J; junction bases unmatched: 7. Germline V lookup: CDR1 SGHNT, CDR2 YYREEE (reference sequence). CDR3 length: 13 amino acids. CDR3 DNA sequence: TGTGCCAGCAGCGCCCTGGGCGGGAGCGAGCAGTACTTC. Translation gives CASSALGGSEQYF. The entire variable domain, with the rest obtained from reference TRBV5-4 and TRBJ2-7, is as follows: ETGVTQSPTHLIKTRGQQVTLRCSSQSGHNTVSWYQQALGQGPQFIFQYYREEENGRGNFPPRFSGLQFPNYSSELNVNALELDDSALYLCASSALGGSEQYFGPGTRLTVT.

The rearrangement uses TRBV2 and TRBJ2-2; TRBD2 is a possible D gene (5 bases). CDR3 length: 14 amino acids. The germline V gene has CDR1 SNHLY and CDR2 FYNNEI. Trimming left V 8 bases short and J 1 base short, with 11 bases between. CDR3 coding DNA: TGTGCCAGCCGGAGGAGACTGAACACCGGGGAGCTGTTTTTT. It codes for CASRRRLNTGELFF.

The genes are TRBV30 and TRBJ2-7; 7 bases are a match to TRBD2. V dropped 6 bases and J dropped 5; count of bases not matched to a gene: 7. The CDR3 has 12 amino acids. Germline CDR1 and CDR2: GTSNPN and SVGIG (reference sequence). The CDR3 sequence is CACQRGVDEQYF. In DNA form, the CDR3 reads TGTGCCTGTCAGCGGGGAGTTGACGAGCAGTACTTC.

This clone was seen repeatedly, ten times or more. The chain links TRBV29-1 to TRBJ2-7, with D unresolved. Trimming removed 6 bases at V and 0 bases at J, with 9 bases between. Germline CDR1 is SQVTM and CDR2 is ANQGSEA. This CDR3 comprises 12 residues. CDR3 nucleotides: TGCAGCGTGGCACAGTTCTCCTACGAGCAGTACTTC. Translated: CSVAQFSYEQYF.

This clone was recorded once. V gene TRBV18 combines with J gene TRBJ2-3; 9 positions agree with TRBD2. J gave up 6 bases and V 2 bases, and 9 bases lay outside the gene matches. CDR1 is KGHSH, CDR2 LQKENI, per germline. This CDR3 region has 16 residues. The CDR3 region is CASSPIAGGAWDTQYF. The CDR3, as DNA: TGTGCCAGCTCACCAATTGCGGGGGGGGCCTGGGATACGCAGTATTTT.

As regards this clone: At the DNA level, this CDR3 is encoded by other sequences in the same sample as well. V gene TRBV7-2 combines with J gene TRBJ2-3; possible D gene TRBD1, 6 bases. CDR3 length: 14 residues. The germline V gene encodes CDR1 SGHTA and CDR2 FQGNSA. Trimming stripped 4 bases from V and 0 bases from J, with 8 bases between. This CDR3 reads CASSSGQSTDTQYF. The DNA of the CDR3 is TGTGCCAGCAGCTCTGGACAGAGCACAGATACGCAGTATTTT.

This chain connects TRBV6-5 to TRBJ1-1, with D perhaps matching TRBD1 (6 bases). This CDR3 is built from 15 residues. Trimming shortened V by 8 bases and J by 2 bases, and 18 bases separated the two germline ends. The germline gives CDR1 MNHEY, CDR2 SVGAGI. CDR3 sequence (DNA): TGTGCCAGCTATTATCCCGGGACAAGAAACACTGAAGCTTTCTTT. This sequence encodes CASYYPGTRNTEAFF.